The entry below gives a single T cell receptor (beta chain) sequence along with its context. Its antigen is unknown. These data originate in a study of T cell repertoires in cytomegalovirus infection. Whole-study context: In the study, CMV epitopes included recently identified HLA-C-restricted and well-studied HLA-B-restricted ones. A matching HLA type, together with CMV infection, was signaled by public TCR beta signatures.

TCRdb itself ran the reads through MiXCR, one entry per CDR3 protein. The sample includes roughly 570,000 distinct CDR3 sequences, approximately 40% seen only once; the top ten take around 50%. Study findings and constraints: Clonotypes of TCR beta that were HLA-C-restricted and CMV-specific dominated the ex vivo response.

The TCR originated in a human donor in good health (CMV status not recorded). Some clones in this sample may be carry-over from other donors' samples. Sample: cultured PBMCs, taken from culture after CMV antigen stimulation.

In nucleotides, the CDR3 is TGTGCCAGCAGTACCACGGCACACTGGGACGAGCAGTACTTC. Its translation is CASSTTAHWDEQYF. The chain is built from TRBV6-2 or TRBV6-3 and TRBJ2-7; D remains unclear. The CDR3 has 14 residues. Between the trimmed V and J ends, which lost 5 bases and 5 bases, there was a span of 16 bases. The germline V gene has CDR1 MNHEY and CDR2 SVGEGT.